This T cell receptor beta chain was sequenced for a study of blood T cell repertoires in COVID-19. Here immunoSEQ multiplex PCR was the method, and the copy in TCRdb shows in-frame clones only, minus some. The top ten hold roughly 20% of the sample, which has 57,000 or so clones, more than 60% seen once. The length of the CDR3 is 16 residues. In germline, CDR1 is GTSNPN, CDR2 SVGIG (reference sequence). The V end was cut by 3 bases, the J end by 1 base, with 13 bases between. The V gene is TRBV30, the J gene TRBJ2-6; weak D call: TRBD1 (6 bases). This clonotype originated in a man in his 60s with acute or convalescent COVID-19. Sequenced sample: peripheral blood. CDR3 sequence reads: CAWSVDRPSGANVLTF. The CDR3 coding sequence is TGTGCCTGGAGCGTCGACAGGCCGTCTGGGGCCAACGTCCTGACTTTC.